This T cell receptor (beta chain) was documented in a study of blood T cell repertoires in COVID-19. Turning to the study itself: Both acute and convalescent COVID-19 samples were obtained from the United States, Italy and Spain. Nucleic acid was either cDNA or gDNA, and it came from T cells, B-cell-depleted T cells, or PBMCs.

The CDR3 contains 14 residues. Trimming pared 0 bases from V and 6 bases from J, leaving 9 bases between. Looked up from germline, CDR1 is KGHSH and CDR2 is LQKENI. Study processing details: The authors estimated nucleated cell counts from reference gene primer amplification. Only in-frame clones appear in the TCRdb table, and some are missing; sequencing was by immunoSEQ multiplex PCR. V, J and clone size are taken as reported in that table, and D and trimming were inferred from the DNA itself. The profile shows 80,000 to 95,000 clones, approximately 88% of them singletons. Sequencing was done on a sample of peripheral blood. This receptor was taken from a man between 65 and 85 years old with acute or convalescent COVID-19. V and J are TRBV18 and TRBJ1-3; D remains ambiguous. The CDR3 reads CASSPPAGENTIYF. The CDR3 DNA reads as TGTGCCAGCTCACCACCGGCGGGAGAAAACACCATATATTTT.